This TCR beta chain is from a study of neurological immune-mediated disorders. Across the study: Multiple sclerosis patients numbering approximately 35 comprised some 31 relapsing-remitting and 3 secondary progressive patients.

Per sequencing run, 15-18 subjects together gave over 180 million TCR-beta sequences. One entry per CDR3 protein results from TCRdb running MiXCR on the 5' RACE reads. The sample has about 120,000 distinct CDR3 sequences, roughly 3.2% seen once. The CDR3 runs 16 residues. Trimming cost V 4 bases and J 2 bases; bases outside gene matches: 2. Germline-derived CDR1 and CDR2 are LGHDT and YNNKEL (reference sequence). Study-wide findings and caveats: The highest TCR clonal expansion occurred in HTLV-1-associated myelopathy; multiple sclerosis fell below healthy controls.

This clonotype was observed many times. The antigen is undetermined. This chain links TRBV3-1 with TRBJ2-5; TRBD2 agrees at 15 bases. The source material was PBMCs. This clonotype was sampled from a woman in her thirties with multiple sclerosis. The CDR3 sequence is CASSPGLAGGQETQYF. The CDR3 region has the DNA TGTGCCAGCAGCCCGGGACTAGCGGGAGGACAAGAGACCCAGTACTTC.